This T cell receptor (beta chain) appears in the sequencing data of a study of T cell repertoires in cytomegalovirus infection. Note on this clonotype: Its antigen remains unknown.

TCRdb re-analysed the reads in MiXCR, keeping a single row per CDR3 protein. This table has about 110,000 distinct CDR3 sequences, 10% appearing once. The CDR3 is 13 residues long. J was trimmed by 7 bases and V by 3 bases; bases with no gene match: 3. CDR1 is SGHNT, CDR2 YENEEA, per germline. The chain combines TRBV11-3 with TRBJ2-1, with 7 bases fitting TRBD2. The specimen was PBMCs, sequenced either directly or after in vitro stimulation (not recorded which). This TCR came from a human donor in good health (CMV status not recorded). Some clones in this sample may be carry-over from other donors' samples. CDR3 in amino acids: CASSFRAGNEQFF. The CDR3 bases are TGTGCCAGCAGCTTCCGAGCGGGAAATGAGCAGTTCTTC.